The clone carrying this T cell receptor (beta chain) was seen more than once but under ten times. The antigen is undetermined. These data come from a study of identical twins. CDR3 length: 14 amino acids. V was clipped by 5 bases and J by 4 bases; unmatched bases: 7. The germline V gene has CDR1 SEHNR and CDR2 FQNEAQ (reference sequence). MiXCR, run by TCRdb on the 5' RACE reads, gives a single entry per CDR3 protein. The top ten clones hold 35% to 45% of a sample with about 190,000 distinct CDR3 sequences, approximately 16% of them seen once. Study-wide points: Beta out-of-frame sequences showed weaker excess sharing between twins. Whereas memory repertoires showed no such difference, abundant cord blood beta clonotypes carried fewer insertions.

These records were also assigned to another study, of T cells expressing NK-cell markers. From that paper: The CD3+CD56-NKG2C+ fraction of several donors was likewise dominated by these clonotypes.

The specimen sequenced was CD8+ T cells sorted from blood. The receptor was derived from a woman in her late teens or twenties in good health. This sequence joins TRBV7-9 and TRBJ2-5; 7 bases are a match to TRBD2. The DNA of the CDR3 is TGTGCCAGCAGCCAAGCGGGGAGGGGAGAGACCCAGTACTTC. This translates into CASSQAGRGETQYF.